Below are 9 T cell receptor beta chains sequenced from a single sample in a study of blood T cell repertoires in COVID-19. TCRdb's copy holds only in-frame clones and misses some; the assay was immunoSEQ multiplex PCR. The sample yields about 530,000 clones, 70% to 90% seen once. Input material: peripheral blood. The origin of the receptors is a woman aged 45-65 years with COVID-19, enrolled during active disease.

J is TRBJ2-7 and V is TRBV7-2; TRBD1 aligns across 8 bases. V lost 6 bases, J lost 5 bases, and 6 bases stayed unmatched. The V gene's germline CDR1 is SGHTA and CDR2 FQGNSA. There are 13 residues in the CDR3. CDR3 sequence reads: CASSLGQGDEQYF. Here the CDR3 DNA reads TGTGCCAGCAGTCTAGGACAGGGCGACGAGCAGTACTTC.

J is TRBJ2-1 and V is TRBV2, with 7 nucleotides matching TRBD1. Germline trimming cut 6 bases from V and 6 bases from J; bases unmatched to any gene: 11. The V gene's germline CDR1 is SNHLY and CDR2 FYNNEI. The CDR3 contains 15 residues. The CDR3 nucleotides read TGTGCCAGCAGCCGGGACAGTCCAACGGGCAATGAGCAGTTCTTC. Residues: CASSRDSPTGNEQFF.

The chain recombines TRBV3-1 (or the pseudogene TRBV3-2) with TRBJ2-3, with 8 bases lining up with TRBD1. CDR3 length: 15 amino acids. J was trimmed by 7 bases and V by 1 base; bases with no gene match: 7. Germline loops: CDR1 LGHDT, CDR2 YNNKEL (reference sequence). In nucleotides, the CDR3 is TGTGCCAGCAGCCAAGCCGGGACAGGTTTAAATACGCAGTATTTT. This gives the protein CASSQAGTGLNTQYF.

The chain uses TRBV19 and TRBJ1-4; weak D call: TRBD1 (6 bases). Germline assignment: CDR1 LNHDA and CDR2 SQIVND (reference sequence). The germline V and J ends were trimmed by 5 bases and 2 bases, with 18 bases remaining between them. The CDR3 is 17 amino acids. The CDR3 spells CASSPRAQRGTNEKLFF. The CDR3 bases are TGTGCCAGTAGTCCCCGGGCCCAAAGGGGGACTAATGAAAAACTGTTTTTT.

The chain uses TRBV7-3 and TRBJ2-3, with D possibly TRBD2 on 6 matching bases. Trimming took 3 bases from V and 4 from J, leaving 11 bases between them. CDR1 and CDR2 from the germline V gene are SGHTA and FQGTGA. This CDR3 is built from 14 residues. CDR3 DNA: TGTGCCAGCAGCTTTTTGGGGGGTCCAGATACGCAGTATTTT. Amino acids: CASSFLGGPDTQYF. Full variable domain (outside the CDR3, taken from reference TRBV7-3 and TRBJ2-3): GAGVSQTPSNKVTEKGKYVELRCDPISGHTALYWYRQSLGQGPEFLIYFQGTGAADDSGLPNDRFFAVRPEGSVSTLKIQRTERGDSAVYLCASSFLGGPDTQYFGPGTRLTVL.

The chain uses TRBV15 and TRBJ1-6; D not certain. The V gene lost 0 bases and the J gene lost 0 bases, with 12 bases spanning the gap. Germline CDR1 LNHNV, CDR2 YYDKDF (reference sequence). The length of the CDR3 is 18 residues. CDR3 nucleotides: TGTGCCACCAGCAGAGATGGGCAGCTGAGCTCCTATAATTCACCCCTCCACTTT. Translating gives CATSRDGQLSSYNSPLHF.

The CDR3 nucleotides are TGTGCCAGTAGTACCGACAGAAGTTATGGCTACACCTTC. Translated, it gives CASSTDRSYGYTF. The chain recombines TRBV19 with TRBJ1-2; TRBD1 might be the D (5 bases). The CDR3 extends over 13 amino acids. V was shortened by 4 bases and J by 5 bases, with 11 bases between the two germline ends. CDR1 and CDR2 from the germline V gene are LNHDA and SQIVND (reference sequence).

This clone has more than one count but fewer than ten. This chain links TRBV6-5 with TRBJ1-2; unclear D gene. The CDR3 sequence is 14 residues long. Trimming shortened V by 4 bases and J by 8 bases, and 17 bases separated the two germline ends. Per germline, CDR1 MNHEY and CDR2 SVGAGI. The CDR3 here is CASSFDTVSGGYTF. The CDR3 DNA sequence: TGTGCCAGCAGTTTTGACACGGTCTCAGGAGGCTACACCTTC.

The V gene is TRBV12-3 or TRBV12-4, the J gene TRBJ2-7; the D gene is possibly TRBD2 (6 bases). Trimming took off 6 bases at V and 5 bases at J, with 14 bases between the two ends. This CDR3 has 13 amino acids. The CDR3 region has the DNA TGTGCCAGCAGCCCCGGGGCTAGCGACGAGCAGTACTTC. Its protein is CASSPGASDEQYF.